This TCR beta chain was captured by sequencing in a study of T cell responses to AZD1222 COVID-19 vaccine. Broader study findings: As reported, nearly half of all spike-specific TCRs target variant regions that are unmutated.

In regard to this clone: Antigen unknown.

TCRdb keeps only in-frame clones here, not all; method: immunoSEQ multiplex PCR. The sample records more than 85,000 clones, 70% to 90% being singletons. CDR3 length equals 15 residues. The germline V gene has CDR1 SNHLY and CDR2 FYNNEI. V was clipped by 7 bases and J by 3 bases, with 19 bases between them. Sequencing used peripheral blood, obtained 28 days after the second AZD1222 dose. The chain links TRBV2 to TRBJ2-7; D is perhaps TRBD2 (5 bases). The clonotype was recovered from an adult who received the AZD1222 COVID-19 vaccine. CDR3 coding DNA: TGTGCCAGCATGCCTCCAAGGAGGATTTACTACGAGCAGTACTTC. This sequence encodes CASMPPRRIYYEQYF.